This TCR beta chain was recovered during a study of cytomegalovirus exposure and HLA in healthy donors. Study observations and caveats: A later analysis showed that HLA-associated TCR beta chains had undergone more clonal expansion than equally common others.

The PCR employed 60 Vbeta primers together with 13 Jbeta primers. Sequenced by immunoSEQ multiplex PCR; TCRdb stores in-frame clones only, minus some. This table holds about 130,000 clones. The V and J ends lost 4 bases and 7 bases, in that order; junction bases with no gene match: 15. CDR3 length: 17 residues. In germline, CDR1 is SGHRS, CDR2 YFSETQ. Points on this clone: The antigen is undetermined.

This chain links TRBV5-1 with TRBJ2-2, with TRBD1 matching 8 bases. The sequence derives from an older woman in good health and CMV-seronegative. Sequencing was performed on PBMCs. This chain's CDR3 is CASSARQGTIINGELFF. CDR3 sequence (DNA): TGCGCCAGCAGCGCTCGACAGGGGACCATTATAAACGGGGAGCTGTTTTTT.